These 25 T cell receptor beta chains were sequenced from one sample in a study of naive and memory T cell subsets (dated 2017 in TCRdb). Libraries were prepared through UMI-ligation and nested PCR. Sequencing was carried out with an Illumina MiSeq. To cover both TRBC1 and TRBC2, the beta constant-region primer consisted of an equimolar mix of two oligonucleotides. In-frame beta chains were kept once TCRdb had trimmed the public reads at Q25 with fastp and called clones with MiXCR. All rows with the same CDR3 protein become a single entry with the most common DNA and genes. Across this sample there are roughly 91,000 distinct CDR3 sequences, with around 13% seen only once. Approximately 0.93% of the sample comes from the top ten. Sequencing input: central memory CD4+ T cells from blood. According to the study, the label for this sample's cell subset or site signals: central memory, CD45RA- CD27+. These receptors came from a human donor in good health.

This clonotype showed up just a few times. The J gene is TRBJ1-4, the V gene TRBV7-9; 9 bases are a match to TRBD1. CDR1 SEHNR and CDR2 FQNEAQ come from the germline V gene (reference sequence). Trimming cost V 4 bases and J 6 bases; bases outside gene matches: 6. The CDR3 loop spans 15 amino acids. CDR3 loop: CASSSYRGQDEKLFF. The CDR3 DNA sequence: TGTGCCAGCAGCTCATACAGGGGGCAAGATGAAAAACTGTTTTTT.

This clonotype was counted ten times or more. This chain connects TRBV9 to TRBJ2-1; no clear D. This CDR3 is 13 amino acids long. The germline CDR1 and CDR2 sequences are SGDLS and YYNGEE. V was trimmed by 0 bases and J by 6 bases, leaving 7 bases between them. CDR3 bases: TGTGCCAGCAGCGTAGGGCTAGGCAATGAGCAGTTCTTC. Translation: CASSVGLGNEQFF.

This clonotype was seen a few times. Here the CDR3 reads CASLTSRSYNEQFF. In DNA, the CDR3 is TGTGCCAGCTTGACCTCTCGCTCCTACAATGAGCAGTTCTTC. The chain is built from TRBV28 and TRBJ2-1; no clear D. The CDR3 consists of 14 residues. V lost 8 bases to trimming and J lost 0 bases, with 11 bases between them. Germline CDR1 is MDHEN and CDR2 is SYDVKM.

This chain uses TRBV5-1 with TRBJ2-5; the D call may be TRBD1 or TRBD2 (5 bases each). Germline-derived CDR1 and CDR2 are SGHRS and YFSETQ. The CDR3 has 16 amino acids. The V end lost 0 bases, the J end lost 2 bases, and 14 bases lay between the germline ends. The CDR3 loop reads CASSLGSGPGQETQYF. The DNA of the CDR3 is TGCGCCAGCAGCTTGGGTTCAGGGCCGGGGCAAGAGACCCAGTACTTC.

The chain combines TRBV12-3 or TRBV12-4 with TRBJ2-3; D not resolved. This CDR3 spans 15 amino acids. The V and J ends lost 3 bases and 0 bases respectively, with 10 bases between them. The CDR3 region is CASSFFETSTDTQYF. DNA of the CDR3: TGTGCCAGCAGTTTTTTCGAGACTAGCACAGATACGCAGTATTTT.

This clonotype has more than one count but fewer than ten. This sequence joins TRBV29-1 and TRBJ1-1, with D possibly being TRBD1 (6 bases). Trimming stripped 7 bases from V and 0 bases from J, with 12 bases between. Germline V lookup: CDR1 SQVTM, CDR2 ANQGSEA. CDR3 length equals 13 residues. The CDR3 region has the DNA TGCAGCGCCGAGGGACACTTGAACACTGAAGCTTTCTTT. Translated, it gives CSAEGHLNTEAFF.

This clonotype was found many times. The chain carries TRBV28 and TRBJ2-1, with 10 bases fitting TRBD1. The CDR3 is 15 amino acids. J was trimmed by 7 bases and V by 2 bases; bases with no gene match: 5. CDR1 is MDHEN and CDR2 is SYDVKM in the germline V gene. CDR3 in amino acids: CASSLGPGQGNEQFF. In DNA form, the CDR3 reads TGTGCCAGCAGTTTAGGTCCGGGACAGGGGAATGAGCAGTTCTTC.

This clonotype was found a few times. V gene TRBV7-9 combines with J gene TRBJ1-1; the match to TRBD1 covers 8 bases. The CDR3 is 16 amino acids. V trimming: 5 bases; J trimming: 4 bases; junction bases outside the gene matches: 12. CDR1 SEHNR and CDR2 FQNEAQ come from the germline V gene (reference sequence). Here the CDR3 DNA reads TGTGCCAGCAGCCCTATTCCAGGGGGCAGTACCACTGAAGCTTTCTTT. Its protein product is CASSPIPGGSTTEAFF.

In DNA, the CDR3 is TGTGCCAGCAGTCGTCTAGCGGGAGGGGCCAACAATGAGCAGTTCTTC. Protein sequence: CASSRLAGGANNEQFF. The chain uses TRBV6-5 and TRBJ2-1; 12 nucleotides align to TRBD2. V trimming: 5 bases; J trimming: 5 bases; junction bases outside the gene matches: 7. Germline loops: CDR1 MNHEY, CDR2 SVGAGI. The CDR3 extends over 16 amino acids.

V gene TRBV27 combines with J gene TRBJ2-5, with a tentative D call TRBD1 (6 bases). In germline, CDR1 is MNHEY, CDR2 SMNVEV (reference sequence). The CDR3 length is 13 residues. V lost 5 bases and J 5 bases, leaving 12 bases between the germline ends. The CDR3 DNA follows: TGTGCCAGCAGTAGTAACCAGGGGGAGACCCAGTACTTC. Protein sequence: CASSSNQGETQYF.

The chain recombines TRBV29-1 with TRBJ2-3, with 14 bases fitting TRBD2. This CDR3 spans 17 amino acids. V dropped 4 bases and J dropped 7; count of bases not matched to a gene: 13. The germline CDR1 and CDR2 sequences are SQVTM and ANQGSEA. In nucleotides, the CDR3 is TGCAGCGTTGCCCCAGTAGGACTAGCGGGAGGTAGGAATACGCAGTATTTT. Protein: CSVAPVGLAGGRNTQYF.

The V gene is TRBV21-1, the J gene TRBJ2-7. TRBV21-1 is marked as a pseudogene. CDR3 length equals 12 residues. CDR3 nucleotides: TGTGCCAGCAGCAAAGTTGCTCACGAGCAGTACTTC. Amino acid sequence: CASSKVAHEQYF.

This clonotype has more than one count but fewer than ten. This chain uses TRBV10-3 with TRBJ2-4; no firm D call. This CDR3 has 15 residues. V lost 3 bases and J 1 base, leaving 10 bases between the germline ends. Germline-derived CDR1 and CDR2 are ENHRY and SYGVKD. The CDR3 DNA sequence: TGTGCCATCAGTGAACAACTGGAGGCCAAAAACATTCAGTACTTC. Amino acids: CAISEQLEAKNIQYF.

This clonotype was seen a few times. The CDR3 nucleotides are TGTGCCAGCAGCCACTCCGGGACTAGCGGTAGATTCTCCTACAATGAGCAGTTCTTC. It is translated as CASSHSGTSGRFSYNEQFF. J is TRBJ2-1 and V is TRBV14; 11 bases map to TRBD2. Losses at the gene ends were 3 bases for V and 0 bases for J; bases not matched to a gene: 10. There are 19 residues in the CDR3. Per germline, CDR1 SGHDN and CDR2 FVKESK.

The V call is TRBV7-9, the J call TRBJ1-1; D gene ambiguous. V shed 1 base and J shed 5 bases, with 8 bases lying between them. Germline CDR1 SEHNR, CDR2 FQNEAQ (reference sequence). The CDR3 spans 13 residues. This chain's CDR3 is CASSLDPKTEAFF. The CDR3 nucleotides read TGTGCCAGCAGCTTAGACCCCAAAACTGAAGCTTTCTTT.

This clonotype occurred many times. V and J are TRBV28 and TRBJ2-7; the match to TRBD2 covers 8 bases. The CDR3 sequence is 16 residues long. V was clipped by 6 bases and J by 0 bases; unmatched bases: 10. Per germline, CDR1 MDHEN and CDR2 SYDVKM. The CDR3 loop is CASRLWGAGVSYEQYF. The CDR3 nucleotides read TGTGCCAGCAGGCTGTGGGGAGCGGGAGTCTCCTACGAGCAGTACTTC.

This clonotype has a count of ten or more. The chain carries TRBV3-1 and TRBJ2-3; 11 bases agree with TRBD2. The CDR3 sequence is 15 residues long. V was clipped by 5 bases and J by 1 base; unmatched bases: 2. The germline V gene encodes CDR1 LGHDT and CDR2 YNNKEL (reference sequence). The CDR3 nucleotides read TGTGCCAGCAGCACGGGACTAGCGGGCACAGATACGCAGTATTTT. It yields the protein CASSTGLAGTDTQYF.

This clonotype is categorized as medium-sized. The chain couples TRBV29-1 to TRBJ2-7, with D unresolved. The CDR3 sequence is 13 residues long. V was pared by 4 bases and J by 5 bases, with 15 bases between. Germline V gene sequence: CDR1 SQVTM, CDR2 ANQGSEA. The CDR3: CSVALMVSDEQYF. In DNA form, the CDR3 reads TGCAGCGTTGCCCTCATGGTGTCCGACGAGCAGTACTTC.

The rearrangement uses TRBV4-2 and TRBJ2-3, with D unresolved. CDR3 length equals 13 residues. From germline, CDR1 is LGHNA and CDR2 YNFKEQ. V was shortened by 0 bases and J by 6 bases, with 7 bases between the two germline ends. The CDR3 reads CASSQERVDTQYF. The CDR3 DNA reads TGTGCCAGCAGCCAAGAACGCGTTGATACGCAGTATTTT.

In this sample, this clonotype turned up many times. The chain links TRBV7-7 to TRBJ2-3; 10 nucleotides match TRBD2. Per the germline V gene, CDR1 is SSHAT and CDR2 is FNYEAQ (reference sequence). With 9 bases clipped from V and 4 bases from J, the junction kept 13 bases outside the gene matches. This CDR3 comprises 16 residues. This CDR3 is CASSRGAGGAADTQYF. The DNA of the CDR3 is TGTGCCAGTAGCAGGGGAGCGGGAGGGGCGGCAGATACGCAGTATTTT.

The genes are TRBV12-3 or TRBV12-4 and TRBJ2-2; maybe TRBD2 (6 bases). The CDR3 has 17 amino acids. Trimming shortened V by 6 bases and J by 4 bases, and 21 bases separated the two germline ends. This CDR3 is CASSPFRRAVGTGELFF. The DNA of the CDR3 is TGTGCCAGCAGCCCTTTTCGGAGGGCGGTAGGCACCGGGGAGCTGTTTTTT.

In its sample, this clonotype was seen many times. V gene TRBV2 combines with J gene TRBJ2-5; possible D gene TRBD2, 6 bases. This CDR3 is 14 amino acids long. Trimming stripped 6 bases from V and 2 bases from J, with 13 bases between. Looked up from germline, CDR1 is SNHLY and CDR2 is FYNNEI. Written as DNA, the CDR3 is TGTGCCAGCAGGGGAGGTGGGTGGCAAGAGACCCAGTACTTC. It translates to CASRGGGWQETQYF.

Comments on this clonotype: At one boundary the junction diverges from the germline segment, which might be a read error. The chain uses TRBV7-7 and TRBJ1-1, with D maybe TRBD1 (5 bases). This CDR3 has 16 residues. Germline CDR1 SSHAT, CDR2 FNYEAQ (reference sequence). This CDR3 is CASSESTDKMNTEAFF. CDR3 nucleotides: TGTGCCAGCAGCGAATCGACAGACAAGATGAATACTGAAGCTTTCTTT.

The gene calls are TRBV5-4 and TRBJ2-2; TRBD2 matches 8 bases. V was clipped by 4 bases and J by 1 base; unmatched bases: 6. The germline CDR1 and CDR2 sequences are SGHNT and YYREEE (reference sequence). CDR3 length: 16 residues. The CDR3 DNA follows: TGTGCCAGCAGCCCAGCGGGAGATCGGAACACCGGGGAGCTGTTTTTT. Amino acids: CASSPAGDRNTGELFF. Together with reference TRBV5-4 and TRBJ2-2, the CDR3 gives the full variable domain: ETGVTQSPTHLIKTRGQQVTLRCSSQSGHNTVSWYQQALGQGPQFIFQYYREEENGRGNFPPRFSGLQFPNYSSELNVNALELDDSALYLCASSPAGDRNTGELFFGEGSRLTVL.

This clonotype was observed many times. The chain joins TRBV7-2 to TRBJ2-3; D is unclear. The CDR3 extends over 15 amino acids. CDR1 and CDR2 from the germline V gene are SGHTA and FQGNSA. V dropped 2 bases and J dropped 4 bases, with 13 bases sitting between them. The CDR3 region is CASSLSLPGADTQYF. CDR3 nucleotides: TGTGCCAGCAGCTTATCGTTGCCAGGCGCAGATACGCAGTATTTT.